These T cell receptor beta chains were read from a single sample in a study of blood T cell repertoires in COVID-19. Assay: immunoSEQ multiplex PCR; the TCRdb copy retains only in-frame clones and omits some. Counted here are around 220,000 clones, around 90% occurring once; the ten biggest clones make up over 13%. The sequenced material came from PBMCs or T cells enriched from blood (not recorded which). Every receptor here comes from a man aged 25 to 40 who had been exposed to COVID-19. CDR3s include the opening cysteine and the closing phenylalanine or tryptophan. The order of the fields is V gene, clone size, D gene, J gene, CDR3 DNA, CDR3 protein. The D gene is left open where the match is weak. Clone size, where shown, is once, few, many, or a class for clones that have expanded.

V: TRBV7-9; size: NA; D: NA; J: TRBJ2-5; DNA: TGTGCCAGCAGCTTAGGTGACGGGTCCAGGGGGACCCAGTACTTC; CDR3: CASSLGDGSRGTQYF
V: TRBV30; size: NA; D: NA; J: TRBJ1-6; DNA: TGTGCCTGGAGTCAGGGGTTTAATTCACCCCTCCACTTT; CDR3: CAWSQGFNSPLHF
V: TRBV5-5; size: NA; D: TRBD2; J: TRBJ2-2; DNA: TGTGCCAGCAGCTTGCGACTAGCGGGGGCTCACGGGGAGCTGTTTTTT; CDR3: CASSLRLAGAHGELFF
V: TRBV19; size: NA; D: TRBD1; J: TRBJ1-2; DNA: TGTGCCAGTAGTATTCACAGGGGTAGGGATGGCTACACCTTC; CDR3: CASSIHRGRDGYTF
V: TRBV30; size: NA; D: TRBD2; J: TRBJ2-5; DNA: TGTGCCTGGAGTGTAGGGCTAGCGGGGGGAGAGACCCAGTACTTC; CDR3: CAWSVGLAGGETQYF
V: TRBV9; size: NA; D: NA; J: TRBJ2-3; DNA: TGTGCCAGCAGCGTAGCCCCCTTTAGCACAGATACGCAGTATTTT; CDR3: CASSVAPFSTDTQYF
V: TRBV6-5; size: NA; D: TRBD1; J: TRBJ2-5; DNA: TGTGCCAGTCACAGGGGGGCATGGGGAGAGACCCAGTACTTC; CDR3: CASHRGAWGETQYF
V: TRBV9; size: NA; D: NA; J: TRBJ2-7; DNA: TGTGCCAGCAGCGTAGTTTCCCCATACGAGCAGTACTTC; CDR3: CASSVVSPYEQYF
V: TRBV7-9; size: NA; D: NA; J: TRBJ1-2; DNA: TGTGCCAGCAGCTTATCTCCTTGGGCGTTTTATGGCTACACCTTC; CDR3: CASSLSPWAFYGYTF
V: TRBV6-6; size: NA; D: TRBD2; J: TRBJ2-3; DNA: TGTGCCAGCAGTAGACTAGCGGGGCCCACAGATACGCAGTATTTT; CDR3: CASSRLAGPTDTQYF
V: TRBV29-1; size: NA; D: NA; J: TRBJ1-2; DNA: TGCAGCGTTCGTCCAGAGGCTAGCTATGGCTACACCTTC; CDR3: CSVRPEASYGYTF
V: TRBV10-3; size: NA; D: NA; J: TRBJ2-3; DNA: TGTGCCACTTACCCTTCGGGGGGCCCTTCCTCTAGCACGCAGTATTTT; CDR3: CATYPSGGPSSSTQYF
V: TRBV7-2; size: NA; D: TRBD2; J: TRBJ2-3; DNA: TGTGCCAGCAGCTTAGGGGGCGGAGCGGGGTTAGATACGCAGTATTTT; CDR3: CASSLGGGAGLDTQYF
V: TRBV5-6; size: NA; D: TRBD1; J: TRBJ1-3; DNA: TGTGCCAGCAGCTGGCAGGGGGCCGGTTCTGGAAACACCATATATTTT; CDR3: CASSWQGAGSGNTIYF
V: TRBV29-1; size: NA; D: TRBD1; J: TRBJ1-2; DNA: TGCAGCGTTGAACTCACAGGGGGCAGCTATGGCTACACCTTC; CDR3: CSVELTGGSYGYTF
V: TRBV6-4; size: NA; D: TRBD2; J: TRBJ2-3; DNA: TGTGCCAGCAGCGAGTCAGCGGGGGGGCTAGATACGCAGTATTTT; CDR3: CASSESAGGLDTQYF
V: TRBV2; size: NA; D: NA; J: TRBJ2-2; DNA: TGTGCCAGCAGTGAGGGACTGGCGGACACCGGGGAGCTGTTTTTT; CDR3: CASSEGLADTGELFF
V: TRBV29-1; size: NA; D: NA; J: TRBJ2-5; DNA: TGCAGCGTTGATACTAGGAGGCGAGAGACCCAGTACTTC; CDR3: CSVDTRRRETQYF
V: TRBV5-1; size: few; D: NA; J: TRBJ2-5; DNA: TGCGCCAGCAGTAGGCTGGGGCAATCGCAAGAGACCCAGTACTTC; CDR3: CASSRLGQSQETQYF
V: TRBV5-1; size: NA; D: NA; J: TRBJ1-1; DNA: TGCGCCAGCAGGGGGGGGCCGAACACTGAAGCTTTCTTT; CDR3: CASRGGPNTEAFF
V: TRBV7-2; size: NA; D: TRBD2; J: TRBJ2-2; DNA: TGTGCCAGCAGCTTAGCTAGGACTAGCGGGGCCACCGGGGAGCTGTTTTTT; CDR3: CASSLARTSGATGELFF
V: TRBV2; size: once; D: TRBD1; J: TRBJ2-1; DNA: TGTGCCAGATATGGGACAGGGGTTTACAATGAGCAGTTCTTC; CDR3: CARYGTGVYNEQFF
V: TRBV11-2; size: NA; D: TRBD2; J: TRBJ2-4; DNA: TGTGCCAGCAGCTTAGATGGCGGGGGAATTTACATTCAGTACTTC; CDR3: CASSLDGGGIYIQYF